This T cell receptor (beta chain) is drawn from a study of T cell responses to AZD1222 COVID-19 vaccine. Generated by immunoSEQ multiplex PCR, the TCRdb table keeps only in-frame clones and is missing some. The sample contains 140,000 to 150,000 clones, around 90% of which appear only once. The TCR comes from an adult who received the AZD1222 COVID-19 vaccine. The input for sequencing was peripheral blood, taken 28 days after the second AZD1222 dose.

The CDR3 nucleotides are TGCGCCAGCAGCTTGGCACAGGGGGTCGGCACCGGGGAGCTGTTTTTT. Translating gives CASSLAQGVGTGELFF. This chain connects TRBV5-1 to TRBJ2-2; 8 positions agree with TRBD1. CDR1 is SGHRS, CDR2 YFSETQ, per germline. There are 16 residues in the CDR3. V dropped 0 bases and J dropped 4; count of bases not matched to a gene: 5.